These 13 T cell receptor beta chains originate from one sample sequenced in a study of blood T cell repertoires in COVID-19. Assay: immunoSEQ multiplex PCR; the TCRdb copy retains only in-frame clones and omits some. The sample lists 35,000 to 45,000 clones; 80% were seen once. Sequencing used peripheral blood. These receptors originate from a man aged 65 to 79 with acute or convalescent COVID-19.

CDR3 nucleotide sequence: TGTGCCAGCAGCTTAGGACAGGGCAATGAAGCTTTCTTT. Protein product: CASSLGQGNEAFF. This chain uses TRBV7-9 with TRBJ1-1; 7 bases are shared with TRBD1. CDR3 size: 13 residues. CDR1 and CDR2 (germline): SEHNR, FQNEAQ (reference sequence). Trimming at V came to 1 base and at J to 7 bases, leaving 3 bases not matched to a gene.

The V call is TRBV29-1, the J call TRBJ2-2, with 7 bases that match TRBD1. The CDR3 sequence is 12 residues long. Germline CDR1 and CDR2: SQVTM and ANQGSEA. V was pared by 7 bases and J by 5 bases, with 4 bases of the junction left unmatched. In DNA form, the CDR3 reads TGCAGCGGAAAACAGGGGACCGGGGAGCTGTTTTTT. The encoded protein is CSGKQGTGELFF.

The rearrangement uses TRBV5-1 and TRBJ1-3, with TRBD1 identical over 9 bases. CDR3 size: 15 residues. Trimming removed 2 bases from V and 4 bases from J; junction bases left unmatched: 4. The germline V gene has CDR1 SGHRS and CDR2 YFSETQ. The DNA for the CDR3 is TGCGCCAGCAGCTTAGGACAGGGGACCGGAAACACCATATATTTT. Amino acids: CASSLGQGTGNTIYF.

The chain is built from TRBV10-2 and TRBJ2-3; 11 nucleotides line up with TRBD2. CDR1 WSHSY and CDR2 SAAADI come from the germline V gene. The CDR3 runs 15 residues. V gave up 5 bases and J gave up 2 bases; unmatched junction bases: 3. In DNA form, the CDR3 reads TGCGCCAGCAGTTTTAGCGGGGGGGCCACAGATACGCAGTATTTT. The encoded protein is CASSFSGGATDTQYF.

The chain uses TRBV24-1 and TRBJ1-6; 7 positions agree with TRBD1. V shed 4 bases, J shed 9 bases, and the junction held 20 bases outside the gene matches. Germline V lookup: CDR1 KGHDR, CDR2 SFDVKD. The CDR3 has 19 amino acids. The CDR3 bases are TGTGCCACCAGTGACCCCGGGACAGTCCCTCGAGCCGTAGGTTCACCCCTCCACTTT. Its translation: CATSDPGTVPRAVGSPLHF.

The chain employs TRBV28 and TRBJ1-5, with 9 nucleotides matching TRBD1. Germline loops: CDR1 MDHEN, CDR2 SYDVKM. The trim removed 2 bases at V and 5 bases at J, leaving 1 base unmatched. The length of the CDR3 is 14 residues. This chain's CDR3 is CASSLTGGDQPQHF. The CDR3 DNA sequence: TGTGCCAGCAGTTTAACAGGGGGCGATCAGCCCCAGCATTTT.

The J gene is TRBJ1-4, the V gene TRBV28; D may be TRBD1 (5 bases). Germline V lookup: CDR1 MDHEN, CDR2 SYDVKM. This CDR3 has 17 residues. The ends were cut back, 5 bases at V and 4 bases at J, with 20 bases in the middle. CDR3 nucleotides: TGTGCCAGCAGTGCATCGGGAGGGGCGCGGGTTAATGAAAAACTGTTTTTT. Protein product: CASSASGGARVNEKLFF.

This sequence joins TRBV18 and TRBJ1-4; TRBD1 matches 7 bases. V lost 0 bases and J lost 2; bases outside the gene matches: 9. The CDR3 runs 18 residues. Looked up from germline, CDR1 is KGHSH and CDR2 is LQKENI. The CDR3 reads CASSPPNNRGSTNEKLFF. CDR3 sequence (DNA): TGTGCCAGCTCACCACCGAATAACAGGGGATCGACTAATGAAAAACTGTTTTTT.

V and J are TRBV2 and TRBJ1-5; D possibly corresponds to TRBD1 (5 bases). The V end was cut by 6 bases, the J end by 3 bases, with 12 bases between. CDR3 length: 14 residues. CDR1 SNHLY and CDR2 FYNNEI come from the germline V gene. The chain's CDR3 is CASREQVNNQPQHF. DNA for the CDR3: TGTGCCAGCAGGGAACAGGTAAACAATCAGCCCCAGCATTTT.

The chain recombines TRBV7-2 with TRBJ1-1; TRBD1 aligns across 7 bases. CDR1 and CDR2 from the germline V gene are SGHTA and FQGNSA. This CDR3 is built from 15 residues. Trimming cost V 5 bases and J 1 base; bases outside gene matches: 7. The DNA for the CDR3 is TGTGCCAGCAGCCTTACAAGGACAGGGAACACTGAAGCTTTCTTT. It specifies CASSLTRTGNTEAFF.

This clone was counted a single time. This chain links TRBV7-9 with TRBJ1-2, with a tentative D call TRBD1 (6 bases). The CDR3 is 13 residues long. The germline V gene has CDR1 SEHNR and CDR2 FQNEAQ (reference sequence). The CDR3, as DNA: TGTGCAGTGGACCAGGGGCAGAACTATGGCTACACCTTC. This translates into CAVDQGQNYGYTF.

This clone was observed at least ten times. The rearrangement links TRBV19 to TRBJ1-5; a possible D gene is TRBD1 (5 bases). The CDR3 consists of 18 residues. Germline V gene data show CDR1 as LNHDA and CDR2 as SQIVND (reference sequence). V was shortened by 7 bases and J by 2 bases, with 24 bases between the two germline ends. The CDR3 loop reads CASNDGVARGIGNQPQHF. DNA of the CDR3: TGTGCCAGTAACGACGGAGTGGCCCGGGGGATCGGCAATCAGCCCCAGCATTTT.

V and J are TRBV7-2 and TRBJ2-1; D not certain. The CDR3 has 14 amino acids. Trimming shortened V by 3 bases and J by 6 bases, and 12 bases separated the two germline ends. Per the germline V gene, CDR1 is SGHTA and CDR2 is FQGNSA. This chain's CDR3 is CASSFPGRLNEQFF. CDR3 bases: TGTGCCAGCAGCTTTCCCGGCAGACTCAATGAGCAGTTCTTC.